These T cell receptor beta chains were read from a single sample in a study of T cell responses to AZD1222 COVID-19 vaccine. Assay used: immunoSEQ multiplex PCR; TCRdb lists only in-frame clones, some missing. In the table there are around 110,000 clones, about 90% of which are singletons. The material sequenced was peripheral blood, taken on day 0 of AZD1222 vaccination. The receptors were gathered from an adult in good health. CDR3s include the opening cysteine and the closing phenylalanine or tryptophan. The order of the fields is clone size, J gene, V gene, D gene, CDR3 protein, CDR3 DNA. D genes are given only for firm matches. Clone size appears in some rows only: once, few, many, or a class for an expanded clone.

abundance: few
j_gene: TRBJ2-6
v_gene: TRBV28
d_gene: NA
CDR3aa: CASSIGPLSGANVLTF
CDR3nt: TGTGCCAGCAGCATCGGACCGCTATCTGGGGCCAACGTCCTGACTTTC

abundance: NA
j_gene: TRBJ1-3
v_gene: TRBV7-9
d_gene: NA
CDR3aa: CASNLTPPGNTIYF
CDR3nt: TGTGCCAGCAACCTCACCCCCCCTGGAAACACCATATATTTT

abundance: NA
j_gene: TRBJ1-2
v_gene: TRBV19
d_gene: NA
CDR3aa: CASTDYYGYTF
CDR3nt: TGTGCCAGTACAGATTACTATGGCTACACCTTC

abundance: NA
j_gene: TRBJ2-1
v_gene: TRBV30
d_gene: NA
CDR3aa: CAWGVGGHEQFF
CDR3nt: TGTGCCTGGGGAGTTGGGGGCCACGAGCAGTTCTTC

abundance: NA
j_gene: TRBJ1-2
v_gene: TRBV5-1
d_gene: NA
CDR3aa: CASSPEWNPTSNYGYTF
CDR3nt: TGCGCCAGCAGCCCGGAATGGAATCCTACCTCTAACTATGGCTACACCTTC

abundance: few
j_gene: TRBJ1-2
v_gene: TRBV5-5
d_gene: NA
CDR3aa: CASSPGGGSANYGYTF
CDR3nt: TGTGCCAGCAGCCCGGGGGGGGGCAGTGCTAACTATGGCTACACCTTC

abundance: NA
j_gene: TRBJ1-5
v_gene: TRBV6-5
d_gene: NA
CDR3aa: CASSGGVWGNQPQHF
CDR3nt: TGTGCCAGCAGCGGTGGGGTTTGGGGCAATCAGCCCCAGCATTTT

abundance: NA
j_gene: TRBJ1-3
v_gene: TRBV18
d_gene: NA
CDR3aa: CASSTGQVSGNTIYF
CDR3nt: TGTGCCAGCTCGACGGGACAAGTCTCTGGAAACACCATATATTTT

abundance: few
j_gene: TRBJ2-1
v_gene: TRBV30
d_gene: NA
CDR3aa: CAWSVSSIRYNNEQFF
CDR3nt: TGTGCCTGGAGTGTTTCGTCGATCAGGTACAACAATGAGCAGTTCTTC

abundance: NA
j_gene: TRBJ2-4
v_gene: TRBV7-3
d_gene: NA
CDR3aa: CASSLGGRNIQYF
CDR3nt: TGTGCCAGCAGCTTAGGGGGACGGAACATTCAGTACTTC

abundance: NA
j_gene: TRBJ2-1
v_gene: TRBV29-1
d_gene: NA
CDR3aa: CSVEWYNEQFF
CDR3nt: TGCAGCGTTGAATGGTACAATGAGCAGTTCTTC

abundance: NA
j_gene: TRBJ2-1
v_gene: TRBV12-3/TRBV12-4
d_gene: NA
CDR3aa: CASINGNEQFF
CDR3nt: TGTGCCAGCATAAACGGCAATGAGCAGTTCTTC

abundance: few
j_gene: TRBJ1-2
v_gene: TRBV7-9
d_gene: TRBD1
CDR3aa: CASSLGGTRDRGRMNGYTF
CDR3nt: TGTGCCAGCAGCTTAGGAGGGACCCGGGACAGGGGGCGAATGAATGGCTACACCTTC

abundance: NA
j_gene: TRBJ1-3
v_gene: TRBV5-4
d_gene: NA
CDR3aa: CASSLETPTFSGNTIYF
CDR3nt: TGTGCCAGCAGCTTGGAAACACCAACCTTCTCTGGAAACACCATATATTTT

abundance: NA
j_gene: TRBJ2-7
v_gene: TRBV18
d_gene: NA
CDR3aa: CASSISPGLRTYEQYF
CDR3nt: TGTGCCAGCTCAATTAGTCCGGGGCTGCGTACCTACGAGCAGTACTTC

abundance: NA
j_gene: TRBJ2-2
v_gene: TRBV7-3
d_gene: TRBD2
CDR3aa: CASSLGGGTSYTGELFF
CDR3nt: TGTGCCAGCAGCTTAGGAGGGGGGACTAGTTACACCGGGGAGCTGTTTTTT

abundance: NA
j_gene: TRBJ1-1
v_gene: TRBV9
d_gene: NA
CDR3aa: CASSLGGGTEAFF
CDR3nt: TGTGCCAGCAGCCTGGGGGGGGGCACTGAAGCTTTCTTT

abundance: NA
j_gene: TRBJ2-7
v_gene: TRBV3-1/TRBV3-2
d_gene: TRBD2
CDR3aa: CASSQAGYPAGGLYEQYF
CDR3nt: TGTGCCAGCAGCCAAGCGGGATACCCAGCGGGGGGCCTCTACGAGCAGTACTTC

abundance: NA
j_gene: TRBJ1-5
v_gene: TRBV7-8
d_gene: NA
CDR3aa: CASSLDPVQSIPRGNQPQHF
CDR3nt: TGTGCCAGCAGCCTCGATCCGGTCCAATCGATTCCAAGAGGCAATCAGCCCCAGCATTTT

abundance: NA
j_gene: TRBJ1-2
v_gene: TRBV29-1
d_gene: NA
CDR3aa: CSVPRRSGYYGYTF
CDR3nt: TGCAGCGTCCCCCGCAGGAGCGGATACTATGGCTACACCTTC

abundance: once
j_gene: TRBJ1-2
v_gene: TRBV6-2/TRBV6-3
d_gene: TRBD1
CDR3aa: CASSYSRGTVSFYGYTF
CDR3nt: TGTGCCAGCAGTTACTCGAGAGGGACAGTCTCTTTCTATGGCTACACCTTC

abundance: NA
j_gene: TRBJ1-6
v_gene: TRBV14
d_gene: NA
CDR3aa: CASSLGAQSPLHF
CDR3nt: TGTGCCAGCAGCCTGGGGGCACAATCACCCCTCCACTTT

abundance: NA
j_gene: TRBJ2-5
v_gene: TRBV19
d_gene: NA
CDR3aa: CASRGGNQETQYF
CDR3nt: TGTGCCAGTCGAGGGGGGAACCAAGAGACCCAGTACTTC